Below, one TCR beta chain is given with its context. What this receptor recognizes is not known. Nothing much larger sits one base from this clone, and base qualities are not available. These data originate in a study of blood T cell repertoires in COVID-19 (dated by TCRdb to between 2020 and 2021). As for the study more broadly: Collaborator samples came from the United States, Italy and Spain and covered acute and convalescent phases of COVID-19. The material from the prospective study consisted of cDNA or gDNA derived from T cells, B-cell-depleted T cells, or PBMCs. The dataset comprised deeply sampled blood TCRbeta repertoires from subjects exposed to, actively infected with, or recovered from COVID-19. The repertoires were made available in a free public database intended to serve as a resource for research on the immune response to SARS-CoV-2. Samples came from the ongoing ImmuneRACE study (first 160 participants) plus 1,254 subjects from 6 global collaborators. A de-identified subject ID, COVID-19 status, age in years and sex were almost always included in the sample metadata. Where available, HLA class I and class II types were obtained from metadata supplied by the sample provider rather than from assay-based typing. What the authors observed across the whole study: The amount of clinical and demographic metadata varied by source and participant and was provided uncurated.

Collaborating institutions collected whole blood in K2EDTA tubes following their own protocols. For TCRbeta analysis, collaborator samples were shipped as frozen whole blood, as isolated PBMCs, or as DNA extracted from either sample type. The immunoSEQ Assay, a bias-controlled multiplex PCR, was used to amplify TCRbeta CDR3 regions from genomic DNA. The study's processing was this. The number of nucleated cells in each sample was estimated from the amplification of reference gene primers within the assay. To quantify the absolute abundance of each unique TCRbeta CDR3 rearrangement, sequence reads were collapsed and filtered. For each sample, productive Simpson clonality was calculated by taking the square root of Simpson's diversity index across productive rearrangements. This is the immuneACCESS table as TCRdb keeps it, with only in-frame sequences that have V and J called. A part of the clones is gone; compared with another copy, unresolved V genes explain less than half, and the rest is unexplained. Clone size and the V and J calls come from that table; the DNA yielded D and trimming. The sample includes roughly 100,000 clones, with more than 75% observed a single time. Of the sample, approximately 9.8% falls within the top ten clones.

The V end loses 4 bases and the J end loses 8 bases, and a stretch of 11 bases separates them. The germline V gene (reference sequence) sets CDR1 to MNHEY and CDR2 to SMNVEV. Taken from cysteine to phenylalanine, the CDR3 has 12 residues. The only DNA kept is the CDR3, 36 bases in frame from the first base. In this chain, TRBV27 is recombined with TRBJ1-2; matching of 6 bases hints at TRBD1 as the D gene. The origin of this receptor is a man in his sixties with active or convalescent COVID-19. What was sequenced was peripheral blood. The base sequence is TGTGCCAGCAGTTCCACAGGGCCCGGCTACACCTTC. It specifies CASSSTGPGYTF.